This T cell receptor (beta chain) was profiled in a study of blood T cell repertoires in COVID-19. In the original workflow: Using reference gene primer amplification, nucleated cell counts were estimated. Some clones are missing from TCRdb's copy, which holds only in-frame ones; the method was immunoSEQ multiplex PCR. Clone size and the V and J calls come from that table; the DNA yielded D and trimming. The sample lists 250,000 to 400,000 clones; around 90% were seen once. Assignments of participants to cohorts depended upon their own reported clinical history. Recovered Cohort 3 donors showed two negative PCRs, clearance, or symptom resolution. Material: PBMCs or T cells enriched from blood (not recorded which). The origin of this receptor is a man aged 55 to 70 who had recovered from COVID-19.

The CDR3 DNA sequence: TGCGCCAGCTTCCCCAGTACAGGGGCTGGGGAGACCCAGTACTTC. This sequence encodes CASFPSTGAGETQYF. This rearrangement joins TRBV5-1 to TRBJ2-5; TRBD1 matches 7 bases. The CDR3 consists of 15 residues. Looked up from germline, CDR1 is SGHRS and CDR2 is YFSETQ. Trimming took 7 bases from V and 5 from J; bases not matched to a gene: 14. The variable domain in full, with the rest retrieved from reference TRBV5-1 and TRBJ2-5, is KAGVTQTPRYLIKTRGQQVTLSCSPISGHRSVSWYQQTPGQGLQFLFEYFSETQRNKGNFPGRFSGRQFSNSRSEMNVSTLELGDSALYLCASFPSTGAGETQYFGPGTRLLVL.